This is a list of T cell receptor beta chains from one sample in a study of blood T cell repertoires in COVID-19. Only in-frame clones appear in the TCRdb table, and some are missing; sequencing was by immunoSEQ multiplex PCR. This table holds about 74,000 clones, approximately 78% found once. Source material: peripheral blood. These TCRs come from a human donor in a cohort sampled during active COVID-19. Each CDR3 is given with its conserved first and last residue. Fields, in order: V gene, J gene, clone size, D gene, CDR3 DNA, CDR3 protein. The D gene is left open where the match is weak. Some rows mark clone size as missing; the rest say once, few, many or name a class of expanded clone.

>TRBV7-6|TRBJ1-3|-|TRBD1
TGTGCCAGCAGCTCGGGACAGGGGGGAGGAAACACCATATATTTT
CASSSGQGGGNTIYF
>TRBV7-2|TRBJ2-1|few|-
TGTGCCAGCAGCTTATCTACTAGTTTCCACAATGAGCAGTTCTTC
CASSLSTSFHNEQFF
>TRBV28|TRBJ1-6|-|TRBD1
TGTGCCAGCAGAGAAACAGGGGGCTCTTGGAATTCACCCCTCCACTTT
CASRETGGSWNSPLHF
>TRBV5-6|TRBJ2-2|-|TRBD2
TGTGCCAGCAGCCGCCCGGGACTAGGAAACACCGGGGAGCTGTTTTTT
CASSRPGLGNTGELFF
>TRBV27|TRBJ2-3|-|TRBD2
TGTGCCAGCAGTTTATTGAGCGGGAGGGGCACAGATACGCAGTATTTT
CASSLLSGRGTDTQYF
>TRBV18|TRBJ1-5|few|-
TGTGCCAGCTCACATTCCGGACAGATAAATCAGCCCCAGCATTTT
CASSHSGQINQPQHF
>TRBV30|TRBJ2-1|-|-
TGTGCCTGGAGCCGGGACTGGGAAGAGGAGCAGTTCTTC
CAWSRDWEEEQFF
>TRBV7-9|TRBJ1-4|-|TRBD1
TGTGCCAGCAGCTTGTACAGGGGCCCCCTTGATGAAAAACTGTTTTTT
CASSLYRGPLDEKLFF
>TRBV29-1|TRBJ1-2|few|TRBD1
TGCAGCGGTGGGGACAGGAACTATGGCTACACCTTC
CSGGDRNYGYTF
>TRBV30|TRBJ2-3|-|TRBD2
TGTGCCTGGAGTAGCGGGACTAGCGGGACGAGCACAGATACGCAGTATTTT
CAWSSGTSGTSTDTQYF
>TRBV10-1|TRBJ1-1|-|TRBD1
TGCGCCAGCAGTGAGAATAACAGGGGCACTGAAGCTTTCTTT
CASSENNRGTEAFF
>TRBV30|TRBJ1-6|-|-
TGTGCCTGGAGAATTAACTCCGCCTACTCCTATAATTCACCCCTCCACTTT
CAWRINSAYSYNSPLHF
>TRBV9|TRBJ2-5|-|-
TGTGCCAGCAGCGTAGACCCAGGAGGAGAGACCCAGTACTTC
CASSVDPGGETQYF
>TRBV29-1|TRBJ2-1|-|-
TGCAGCGTTGGATTGGTGACTGGCAATGAGCAGTTCTTC
CSVGLVTGNEQFF
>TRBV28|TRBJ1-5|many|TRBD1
TGTGCCAGCAGTCCCCCCACCGTGTCAGGGGGGCGGCAGCCCCAGCATTTT
CASSPPTVSGGRQPQHF
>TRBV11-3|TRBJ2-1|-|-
TGTGCCAGCAGCTTCCGCCTGCCGGGATTCCAGGTCCCTATATATCGGCAGTTCTTC
CASSFRLPGFQVPIYRQFF
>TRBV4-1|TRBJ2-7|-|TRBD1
TGCGCCAGCAGCCAACCAGGGACAGCCTACGAGCAGTACTTC
CASSQPGTAYEQYF
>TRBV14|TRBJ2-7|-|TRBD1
TGTGCCAGCAGCCAGACTATCGACAGGGCGTTAATGGTCGAGCAGTACTTC
CASSQTIDRALMVEQYF
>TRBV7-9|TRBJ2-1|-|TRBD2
TGTGCCAGCAGCCCGAAACGGGGGGAAGAGACCTACAATGAGCAGTTCTTC
CASSPKRGEETYNEQFF
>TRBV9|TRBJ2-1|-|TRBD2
TGTGCCAGCAACCCACTAGCGGGGGGCTACAATGAGCAGTTCTTC
CASNPLAGGYNEQFF
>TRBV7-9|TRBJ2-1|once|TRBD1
TGTGCCAGCAGCGCCGCCGGGACAGGAATTGGGAATGAGCAGTTCTTC
CASSAAGTGIGNEQFF
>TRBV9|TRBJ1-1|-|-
TGTGCCAGCAGCGGAGGGCAGTGGCCTAACACTGAAGCTTTCTTT
CASSGGQWPNTEAFF
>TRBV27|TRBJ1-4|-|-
TGTGCCAGCAGTCCTCCGGACAGATTGACTGGAAAACTGTTTTTT
CASSPPDRLTGKLFF
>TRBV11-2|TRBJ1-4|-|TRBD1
TGTGCCAGCAGCATACACGCGACAGGGGGTGGAACTAATGAAAAACTGTTTTTT
CASSIHATGGGTNEKLFF
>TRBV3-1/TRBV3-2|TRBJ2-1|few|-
TGTGCCAGCAGCCAAGTCAGGGTCGACTACAATGAGCAGTTCTTC
CASSQVRVDYNEQFF
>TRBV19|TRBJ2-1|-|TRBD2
TGTGCCACCCGATTAGCGGGAGGCGCCTACAATGAGCAGTTCTTC
CATRLAGGAYNEQFF
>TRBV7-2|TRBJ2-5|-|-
TGTGCCAGCAGCTCGCGTAGCGGAGGAGAAGAGACCCAGTACTTC
CASSSRSGGEETQYF
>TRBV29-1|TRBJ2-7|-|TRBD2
TGCAGCGTTGATCTTGGGACTAGTGGGTTCCACGAGCAGTACTTC
CSVDLGTSGFHEQYF
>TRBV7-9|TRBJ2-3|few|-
TGTGCCAGCAGCTTAATCGGGGCGGGACCCGATACGCAGTATTTT
CASSLIGAGPDTQYF
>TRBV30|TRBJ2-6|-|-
TGTGCCTGGAGTGTACAGAGCTCTGGGGCCAACGTCCTGACTTTC
CAWSVQSSGANVLTF
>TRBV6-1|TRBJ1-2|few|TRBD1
TGTGCCAGCAGTGAGGGACAGGGCGGCTATGGCTACACCTTC
CASSEGQGGYGYTF
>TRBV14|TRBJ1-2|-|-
TGTGCCAGCAGCCAGGATGGACTCTATGGCTACACCTTC
CASSQDGLYGYTF
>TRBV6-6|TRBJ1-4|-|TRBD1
TGTGCCAGCAGTTTGACAGGGGAAAATGAAAAACTGTTTTTT
CASSLTGENEKLFF
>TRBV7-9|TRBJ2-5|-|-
TGTGCCAGCAGCTCCCTGGGGGCGACCCAGTACTTC
CASSSLGATQYF
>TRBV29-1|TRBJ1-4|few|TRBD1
TGCAGCGTTCGGACAGGAGCAACTAATGAAAAACTGTTTTTT
CSVRTGATNEKLFF
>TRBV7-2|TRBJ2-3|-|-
TGTGCCAGCAGCCCGCGGACTGGGGATACGCAGTATTTT
CASSPRTGDTQYF
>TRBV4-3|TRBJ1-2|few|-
TGCGCCAGCAGCCAAGATGATGGGGGCGACTATGGCTACACCTTC
CASSQDDGGDYGYTF
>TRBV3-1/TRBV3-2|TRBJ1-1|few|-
TGTGCCAGCAGCCAAAGCTCCCGACAGGCTTTCTTT
CASSQSSRQAFF
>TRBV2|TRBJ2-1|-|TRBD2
TGTGCCAGCAGTGAAGGAACGAGGACTAGCGCCTACAATGAGCAGTTCTTC
CASSEGTRTSAYNEQFF
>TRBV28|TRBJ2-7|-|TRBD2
TGTGCCAGCGGACCGGGACTAGCGGGAGAGAAGCAGTACTTC
CASGPGLAGEKQYF
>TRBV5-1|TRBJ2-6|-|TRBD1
TGCGCCAGCACGGGCACGACCGGGACAGCCCTCTCTGGGGCCAACGTCCTGACTTTC
CASTGTTGTALSGANVLTF
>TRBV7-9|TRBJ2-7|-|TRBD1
TGTGCCAGCAGCTTAGCGGACAGGTCCTACGAGCAGTACTTC
CASSLADRSYEQYF
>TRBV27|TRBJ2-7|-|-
TGTGCCAGCAGTTTAGGAGGGAACCCCTCCTACGAGCAGTACTTC
CASSLGGNPSYEQYF
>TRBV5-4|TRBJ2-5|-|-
TGTGCCAGCAGCTTGAGGGCTAGCGCCCAAGAGACCCAGTACTTC
CASSLRASAQETQYF
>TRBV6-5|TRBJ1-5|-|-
TGTGCCAGCAGCGCCGTCGGGGACACAGTTCAGCCCCAGCATTTT
CASSAVGDTVQPQHF
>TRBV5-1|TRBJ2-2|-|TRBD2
TGCGCCAGCAGCTTGGTTCCTCTAGCGGGATTTAGCACCGGGGAGCTGTTTTTT
CASSLVPLAGFSTGELFF
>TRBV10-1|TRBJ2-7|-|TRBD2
TGCTCACAGCCGAGAAGCGGGAGAAGAGTCGAGCAGTACTTC
CSQPRSGRRVEQYF
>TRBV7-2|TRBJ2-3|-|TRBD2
TGTGCCAGCAGCCTAAACCGGGAGGGCGCAGATACGCAGTATTTT
CASSLNREGADTQYF
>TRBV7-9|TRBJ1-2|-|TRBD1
TGTGCCAGCAGCTCCCGGGACAGGGGGCTTTTGGGCTACACCTTC
CASSSRDRGLLGYTF
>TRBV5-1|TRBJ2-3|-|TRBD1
TGCGCCAGCAGCTTGCACAGGGGGGGCACAGATACGCAGTATTTT
CASSLHRGGTDTQYF
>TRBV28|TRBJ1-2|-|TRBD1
TGTGCCAGCAGCCTTTCTCCGACAGGGAATTTTGGCTACACCTTC
CASSLSPTGNFGYTF
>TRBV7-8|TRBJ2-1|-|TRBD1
TGTGCCAGCAGCTTCCGGCCGGGACAGGGAGACAATGAGCAGTTCTTC
CASSFRPGQGDNEQFF
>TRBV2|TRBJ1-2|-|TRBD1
TGTGCCAGCAGTGGACAGGGGGCTAACTATGGCTACACCTTC
CASSGQGANYGYTF
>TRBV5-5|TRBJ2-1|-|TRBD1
TGTGCCAGCAGCTTACGGGACAGCTACAATGAGCAGTTCTTC
CASSLRDSYNEQFF
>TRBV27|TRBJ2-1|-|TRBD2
TGTGCCAGCAGTCCCTCGGGACTAGCGGGCAACAATGAGCAGTTCTTC
CASSPSGLAGNNEQFF